This TCR beta chain was profiled in a study of CD8+CD57+ T cells in acquired aplastic anemia (dated by TCRdb to 2017 to 2018). Regarding the study in general: A mean of 3.2 ug of DNA, ranging from roughly 0.19 to 30 ug, was extracted from sorted CD4+ and CD8+ cells. CD8+CD57+ expansion was defined as a frequency above the mean frequency observed in healthy subjects. The paper's findings and limits, for the study overall: Between patients and healthy controls, no significant difference in CD8+ Simpson's diversity was found (P=0.060). Approximately 31 CD8+ CDR3 sequences were found in both patients and controls but appeared to be highly expressed in patients and within the immunodominant clones of the patients.

This clonotype was seen ten or more times. Its antigen remains unidentified. Base qualities are not recorded, but no much larger clone differs from it by a single base. The germline V gene sets CDR1 to SGHRS and CDR2 to YFSETQ. The CDR3 has 13 amino acids, counting the end cysteine and phenylalanine. CDR3 DNA is the only sequence kept; it has 39 bases, read in frame from the first base. Trimmed from V: 7 bases; trimmed from J: 4 bases; junction bases lacking a gene match: 5. Genomic DNA was used as template for profiling of TCR beta VDJ combinations and CDR3 sequences. TCR repertoire sequencing was run on an Illumina HiSeq 2000. The paper's data handling went like this. Repertoires were assessed using TRBV/TRBJ rearrangement plots, CDR3 size and DJ length profiles, and Simpson's diversity index. The most abundant DNA sequence in the deep sequencing data was defined as the immunodominant clone. CDR3 amino acid sequences were checked for sharing between subjects and were compared against published repertoires and the VDJdb database. TCRdb reprocessing: public reads trimmed at Q25 with fastp, clones called with MiXCR, in-frame beta chains kept. Identical CDR3 protein sequences are pooled into one entry, listed with their most common genes and DNA. TCRdb, not the original authors, processed these V and J calls. The sample records under 250,000 distinct CDR3 sequences, approximately 50% of which are singletons. The ten most abundant clones make up approximately 8% of the sample.

The patients picked for sequencing were ones in whom flow cytometry had shown an expansion of CD8+CD57+ cells. Every patient had severe acquired aplastic anemia, diagnosed using the International Study of Aplastic Anemia and Agranulocytosis and Camitta criteria. Patients had received no therapy at the time of blood sampling. TCR repertoires of sorted CD4+ and CD8+ blood T cells from severe aplastic anemia patients and healthy subjects were deep-sequenced in the study. Patients were enrolled in the USA under clinicaltrials.gov protocols 00001620, 01623167, 00001397, 00071045, 00081523 and 00961064. Ficoll-Paque density gradient centrifugation was used to isolate peripheral blood mononuclear cells. CD4+ and CD8+ T cells were sorted by FACS or magnetic beads before DNA extraction.

The sample was sorted CD4+, CD8+, or CD8+CD57+ T cells (not recorded which) from PBMCs. This chain is built from TRBV5-1 and TRBJ2-1, with TRBD2 matching 7 junction bases. The clonotype originates from a human donor with aplastic anemia. The base sequence is TGCGCCAGCTCCCAGCGGGATTACAATGAGCAGTTCTTC. Its coded protein is CASSQRDYNEQFF.